This entry lists 5 T cell receptor beta chains sequenced from one sample in a study of T cells in Graves' hyperthyroidism and ophthalmopathy. RNA transcripts gave rise to amplified TCR beta CDR3 regions. Initially, a first-round RT-PCR of the TCR CDR3 employed the HTBI primer set. One entry per CDR3 protein results from TCRdb running MiXCR on the multiplex PCR reads. The table includes approximately 640,000 distinct CDR3 sequences, 45% detected once. Input material: peripheral blood or thyroid tissue (not recorded which). All receptors come from an adult man with Graves' disease, either hyperthyroidism or ophthalmopathy (not recorded which).

As for this clonotype: With a much larger clone just one base away, this may be a read error. The V gene is TRBV7-9, the J gene TRBJ1-3; no definite D call. The V and J ends lost 5 bases and 5 bases respectively, with 7 bases between them. CDR3 length: 12 amino acids. Germline V gene data show CDR1 as SEHNR and CDR2 as FQNEAQ (reference sequence). CDR3: CASSRVRNTIYF. The CDR3 nucleotides are TGTGCCAGCAGCAGGGTTCGAAACACCATATATTTT.

The chain links TRBV7-9 to TRBJ2-7; 10 bases line up with TRBD1. The CDR3 extends over 17 amino acids. V shed 3 bases and J 2 bases; nucleotides not matched to a gene: 10. Germline V gives CDR1 SEHNR, CDR2 FQNEAQ (reference sequence). The CDR3 DNA follows: TGTGCCAGCAGCTTGTCACTCGGGACAGGGGATCCCTACGAGCAGTACTTC. Translation: CASSLSLGTGDPYEQYF.

The J gene is TRBJ2-6, the V gene TRBV7-9; 8 nucleotides match TRBD1. Germline assignment: CDR1 SEHNR and CDR2 FQNEAQ (reference sequence). This CDR3 is built from 14 residues. The trim removed 3 bases at V and 13 bases at J, leaving 8 bases unmatched. The CDR3 loop reads CASSFVGRGRVLTF. The DNA of the CDR3 is TGTGCCAGCAGCTTCGTGGGCAGGGGGCGAGTCCTGACTTTC.

The rearrangement uses TRBV5-1 and TRBJ2-5; possible D gene TRBD1, 6 bases. V gave up 7 bases and J gave up 2 bases, with 9 bases separating them. The CDR3 length is 12 residues. The germline gives CDR1 SGHRS, CDR2 YFSETQ. The CDR3 DNA reads as TGCGCCAGCGGACAGCCACAAGAGACCCAGTACTTC. It translates to CASGQPQETQYF.

There are many counts of this clonotype. The gene calls are TRBV2 and TRBJ1-1; D is undetermined. The V gene's germline CDR1 is SNHLY and CDR2 FYNNEI. The V gene lost 4 bases and the J gene lost 4 bases, with 19 bases spanning the gap. There are 16 residues in the CDR3. CDR3 DNA: TGTGCCAGCAGTGCGACCGGACGCCTAAGGAGCACTGAAGCTTTCTTT. It yields the protein CASSATGRLRSTEAFF.